The 13 T cell receptor beta chains given below trace back to one sample, sequenced in a study of blood T cells in healthy people across ages. The authors ran a second PCR of 7 to 11 cycles using a sample-barcoded 5' primer and a J-beta primer mix. From the 5' RACE reads, TCRdb called clonotypes with MiXCR, one entry per CDR3 protein. This table has approximately 850,000 distinct CDR3 sequences, under 45% appearing once. The sequencing sample was made of blood. These receptors all come from a man in his sixties in good health.

This clonotype was picked up a small number of times. V usage is TRBV28 and J usage is TRBJ2-3; D possibly uses TRBD1 or TRBD2 (5 bases each). This CDR3 is 17 amino acids long. Trimming removed 5 bases from V and 0 bases from J, with 18 bases in between. Germline V lookup: CDR1 MDHEN, CDR2 SYDVKM. CDR3 residues: CASSGDPNPSSTDTQYF. The CDR3 DNA reads as TGTGCCAGCAGTGGGGACCCAAACCCTTCTAGCACAGATACGCAGTATTTT.

This sequence joins TRBV12-3 or TRBV12-4 and TRBJ2-1; TRBD2 aligns across 11 bases. The CDR3 has 19 amino acids. After removal of 6 bases from V and 5 bases from J, the junction contained 18 bases not matched to a gene. This chain's CDR3 is CASSPPLAGGLILNNEQFF. The CDR3, as DNA: TGTGCCAGCAGCCCACCCTTAGCGGGGGGGCTAATCCTAAACAATGAGCAGTTCTTC.

A few counts support this clonotype. The rearrangement joins TRBV12-3 or TRBV12-4 to TRBJ2-4; D is perhaps TRBD2 (6 bases). The ends were cut back, 5 bases at V and 13 bases at J, with 15 bases in the middle. The CDR3 has 12 amino acids. Written as DNA, the CDR3 is TGTGCCAGCAGTACAAACCCCCGGGAGCAGTACTTC. It encodes CASSTNPREQYF.

The chain combines TRBV4-3 with TRBJ2-7; D is ambiguous. CDR1 and CDR2 (germline): LGHNA, YSLEER. The CDR3 loop spans 13 amino acids. Trimming left V 4 bases short and J 5 bases short, with 12 bases between. The CDR3 DNA reads TGCGCCAGCAGCCTCGGGTTAAAGAACGAGCAGTACTTC. Protein product: CASSLGLKNEQYF.

This chain connects TRBV19 to TRBJ2-7, with TRBD1 matching 8 bases. Germline V gene data show CDR1 as LNHDA and CDR2 as SQIVND (reference sequence). The CDR3 sequence is 16 residues long. V gave up 5 bases and J gave up 5 bases; unmatched junction bases: 14. The CDR3 reads CASSARGQGFPDEQYF. CDR3 nucleotides: TGTGCCAGTAGTGCGAGAGGACAGGGATTTCCTGACGAGCAGTACTTC.

The table lists this clonotype with a few counts. Relative to the germline gene, one junction end is altered; a read error may explain this. The chain couples TRBV4-3 to TRBJ2-3; D unresolved. This CDR3 region has 16 residues. CDR1 is LGHNA, CDR2 YSLEER, per germline. This CDR3 reads CAGSQDWSTLTDTQYF. CDR3 in DNA: TGCGCCGGCAGCCAAGATTGGAGTACGCTCACAGATACGCAGTATTTT.

The V call is TRBV6-4, the J call TRBJ2-5; D call uncertain. CDR1 MRHNA and CDR2 SNTAGT come from the germline V gene. CDR3 length: 14 amino acids. The ends were cut back, 10 bases at V and 11 bases at J, with 26 bases in the middle. The CDR3 DNA reads TGTGCCACTGACGGTACAAGGTCGGACGGTGAGCAGTACTTC. Protein: CATDGTRSDGEQYF.

This clonotype was seen a handful of times. In DNA form, the CDR3 reads TGTGCCAGCAGTTCCGCGAAGACGGAAAATCAGCCCCAGCATTTT. Translated: CASSSAKTENQPQHF. This chain joins TRBV6-2 or TRBV6-3 and TRBJ1-5; D is ambiguous. This CDR3 is 15 amino acids long. V lost 4 bases, J lost 4 bases, and 14 bases lay in between. The germline CDR1 and CDR2 sequences are MNHEY and SVGEGT.

This chain connects TRBV3-1 to TRBJ2-1, with D unresolved. CDR1 LGHDT and CDR2 YNNKEL come from the germline V gene (reference sequence). Trimming removed 4 bases from V and 13 bases from J, with 17 bases in between. The CDR3 contains 13 residues. The CDR3 loop is CASSLNPGLEQFF. The CDR3 DNA is TGTGCCAGCAGCCTAAATCCCGGCCTGGAACAGTTCTTC.

This clonotype has only a few counts. V gene TRBV6-2 or TRBV6-3 combines with J gene TRBJ1-6; D remains unclear. Looked up from germline, CDR1 is MNHEY and CDR2 is SVGEGT. The CDR3 is made up of 15 amino acids. V dropped 6 bases and J dropped 6 bases, with 15 bases sitting between them. CDR3 region: CASRALRMINSPLHF. In nucleotides, the CDR3 is TGTGCCAGCAGGGCCCTACGGATGATTAATTCACCCCTCCACTTT.

This clonotype was counted between two and nine times. The gene calls are TRBV4-3 and TRBJ2-3, with 10 bases identical to TRBD1. CDR1 LGHNA and CDR2 YSLEER come from the germline V gene. With 4 bases clipped from V and 6 bases from J, the junction kept 7 bases outside the gene matches. The length of the CDR3 is 15 residues. The DNA of the CDR3 is TGCGCCAGCAGCCGACGACAGGGGGCGTCTGATACGCAGTATTTT. Translation: CASSRRQGASDTQYF.

The table lists this clonotype with a few counts. Its ends do not fully match the called genes, so a read error is possible. This chain connects TRBV6-5 to TRBJ2-7; the match to TRBD1 covers 7 bases. The CDR3 has 12 amino acids. Germline lookup yields CDR1 MNHEY and CDR2 SVGAGI. CDR3 sequence: CASSYSGGEQYF. In nucleotides, the CDR3 is TGTGCCAGCAGCTACTCAGGGGGCGAGCAGTACTTC.

This clonotype has ten or more counts. A junction end diverges from the germline sequence, so it may reflect a read error. As DNA, the CDR3 is TGCGCCAGCGGGAGGGGCAATGAGCAGTTCTTC. It encodes CASGRGNEQFF. The chain uses TRBV19 and TRBJ2-1; the match to TRBD2 covers 10 bases. This CDR3 is built from 11 residues. Germline values: CDR1 LNHDA, CDR2 SQIVND (reference sequence).